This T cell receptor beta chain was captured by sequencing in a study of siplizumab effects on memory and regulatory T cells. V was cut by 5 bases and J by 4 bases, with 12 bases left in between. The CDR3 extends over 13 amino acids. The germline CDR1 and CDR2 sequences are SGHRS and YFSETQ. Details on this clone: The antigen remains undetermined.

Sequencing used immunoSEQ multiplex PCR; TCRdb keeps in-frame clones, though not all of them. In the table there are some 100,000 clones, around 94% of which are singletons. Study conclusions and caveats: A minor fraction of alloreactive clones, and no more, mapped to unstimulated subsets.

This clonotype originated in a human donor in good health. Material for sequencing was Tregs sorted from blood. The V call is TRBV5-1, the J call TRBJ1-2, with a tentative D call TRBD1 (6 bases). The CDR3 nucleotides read TGCGCCAGCAGTTCCCTGGACAGCTATGGCTACACCTTC. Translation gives CASSSLDSYGYTF.